The present TCR beta chain was sequenced within a study of a mutant IDH1 vaccine in newly diagnosed glioma (dated by TCRdb to about 2021). Looking at the study overall: Vaccination started 4-6 weeks after radiotherapy alone, or was given together with temozolomide cycles in the groups whose treatment included chemotherapy. Six visits were used for peripheral blood collection: V03 (baseline), V05, V07, V10, V12 and V13. The approximately 33 treated patients were roughly 62% male and around 40% female, with a mean age of around 40 years. Prior to enrollment, standard therapy consisting of radiotherapy alone, temozolomide alone, or radiochemotherapy with temozolomide had been administered to patients, with the combination being received by most patients. Visit V12 was the week-35 safety follow-up and visit V13 was the week-47 end of study. Longitudinal TCRB deep sequencing was done for about two dozen treated patients, wherever samples were available for exploratory analyses. The full study reports these points: Pseudoprogression seemed to be unrelated to changes in the top peripheral T cell clonotypes found by TCRB sequencing. Selection of PBMC samples for TCRB deep sequencing was based on availability. Immune responses induced by the vaccine were seen in approximately 93% of patients across multiple MHC alleles. It was noted by the authors that analyses of patient blood samples could not be reproduced owing to sample limitations.

At the junction V is shortened by 1 base and J by 6 bases, with 9 bases in between. Via the germline V gene, CDR1 is MGHRA and CDR2 YSYEKL. From its cysteine to its phenylalanine, the CDR3 spans 13 amino acids. Left in the record is the CDR3 DNA by itself, 39 bases read in frame from the first base. The receptor library was made with the immunoSEQ multiplex PCR assay. Rearranged TCR beta chain sequences were amplified using the hsTCRB Kit according to the manufacturer's protocol. Sequencing of TCRB libraries was carried out on an Illumina MiSeq. The authors' pipeline ran thus. The proprietary platform of the kit vendor was used for demultiplexing, trimming and gene mapping. In TCRdb, the immuneACCESS table is reduced to in-frame sequences with V and J assigned. These tables do not hold every clone; where another copy was compared, an unresolved V gene accounts for under half, and the others remain unexplained. The V and J calls and clone size are taken from that table; D and trimming were inferred from the DNA. The sample yields fewer than 35,000 clones; roughly 76% were counted once. The ten most abundant clones make up 6% to 9.5% of the sample.

The meaning of the sample's time point label: week 35, safety follow-up. A 20-mer mutant IDH1 peptide at 300 micrograms in Montanide made up each vaccine dose, which was injected subcutaneously together with topical imiquimod. Patients received eight vaccinations in weeks 1, 3, 5, 7, 11, 15, 19 and 23, corresponding to visits V03 through V10. All donors had newly diagnosed IDH1-mutant astrocytomas of WHO grade 3 or 4 that showed loss of nuclear ATRX. The samples were drawn from NOA16, a multicentre, single-arm, open-label phase I trial in Germany that tested a mutant IDH1 peptide vaccine in humans for the first time. Genomic DNA for TCRB sequencing was extracted from EDTA blood using the DNeasy Blood and Tissue Kit. Notes on this clone: There is no known antigen for this receptor. Base-call qualities are not available, and no considerably larger clone is one nucleotide away.

Sequenced here: PBMCs, sampled from a glioma patient whose treatment included an IDH1 peptide vaccine. The TCR comes from a man aged 50 to 59 with glioma. Recombination connected TRBV4-1 to TRBJ1-1, with the D gene too uncertain to name. Here is the DNA: TGCGCCAGCAGCCAAGGGCAGACCTCTGAAGCTTTCTTT. Its translation reads: CASSQGQTSEAFF.